This passage covers 14 T cell receptor beta chains from one sample sequenced in a study of T cells in localized non-small cell lung cancer. Libraries were prepared by immunoSEQ multiplex PCR; TCRdb keeps only in-frame clonotypes and omits some of them. The sample has around 40,000 clones; 86% are singletons. Sequences were derived from peripheral blood, sampled before any cancer treatment. The receptor source for this set is a woman aged 18-49 years with stage III lung adenocarcinoma.

The chain combines TRBV30 with TRBJ2-5, with D possibly matching TRBD2 (5 bases). Germline V CDR1 and CDR2: GTSNPN, SVGIG (reference sequence). V dropped 1 base and J dropped 5 bases, with 17 bases sitting between them. The CDR3 spans 15 residues. The CDR3 region has the DNA TGTGCCTGGAGTGCTTCTGGACTGCCCGGTGAGACCCAGTACTTC. Translation gives CAWSASGLPGETQYF.

The chain is built from TRBV5-1 and TRBJ2-1; 7 bases line up with TRBD1. Germline V gene data show CDR1 as SGHRS and CDR2 as YFSETQ. This CDR3 is 14 amino acids long. The J segment lost 5 bases and the V segment lost 0 bases, leaving 2 bases of the junction unmatched. CDR3 sequence: CASSLGDRDNEQFF. CDR3 sequence (DNA): TGCGCCAGCAGCTTGGGAGACAGGGACAATGAGCAGTTCTTC.

The chain carries TRBV7-2 and TRBJ2-7; D is possibly TRBD1 or TRBD2 (5 bases each). The CDR3 loop spans 15 amino acids. The germline V and J ends were trimmed by 5 bases and 4 bases, with 18 bases remaining between them. CDR1 and CDR2 (germline): SGHTA, FQGNSA. The CDR3 loop reads CASSGGPGARYEQYF. As DNA, the CDR3 is TGTGCCAGCAGCGGCGGCCCCGGGGCCAGATACGAGCAGTACTTC.

This chain links TRBV7-8 with TRBJ2-2, with D perhaps TRBD2 (6 bases). V shed 2 bases and J shed 6 bases, with 13 bases lying between them. Germline V lookup: CDR1 SGHVS, CDR2 FQNEAQ. There are 15 residues in the CDR3. The CDR3 reads CASSLTRGAAGELFF. CDR3 coding DNA: TGTGCCAGCAGCTTAACGCGCGGGGCGGCCGGGGAGCTGTTTTTT.

This sequence joins TRBV5-1 and TRBJ2-3; D gene ambiguous. V gave up 1 base and J gave up 4 bases, with 4 bases separating them. The CDR3 is 12 amino acids. Germline V gene lookup returns CDR1 SGHRS and CDR2 YFSETQ. CDR3 loop: CASSLPADTQYF. The CDR3 DNA follows: TGCGCCAGCAGCTTGCCCGCAGATACGCAGTATTTT. The variable domain in full, with the rest retrieved from reference TRBV5-1 and TRBJ2-3, is KAGVTQTPRYLIKTRGQQVTLSCSPISGHRSVSWYQQTPGQGLQFLFEYFSETQRNKGNFPGRFSGRQFSNSRSEMNVSTLELGDSALYLCASSLPADTQYFGPGTRLTVL.

The chain uses TRBV30 and TRBJ1-1; D is uncertain. Looked up from germline, CDR1 is GTSNPN and CDR2 is SVGIG (reference sequence). Trimming stripped 5 bases from V and 1 base from J, with 20 bases between. The CDR3 length is 16 residues. The CDR3 DNA is TGTGCCTGGTCCCGGAGGCAGCCAAAGGGGAACACTGAAGCTTTCTTT. This codes for CAWSRRQPKGNTEAFF. The full variable domain, with the rest looked up from reference TRBV30 and TRBJ1-1, is SQTIHQWPATLVQPVGSPLSLECTVEGTSNPNLYWYRQAAGRGLQLLFYSVGIGQISSEVPQNLSASRPQDRQFILSSKKLLLSDSGFYLCAWSRRQPKGNTEAFFGQGTRLTVV.

The J gene is TRBJ2-1, the V gene TRBV9; D may be TRBD2 (6 bases). Trimming shortened V by 3 bases and J by 7 bases, and 14 bases separated the two germline ends. This CDR3 region has 14 residues. CDR1 and CDR2 (germline): SGDLS, YYNGEE. CDR3 protein: CASSAGTAINEQFF. The DNA of the CDR3 is TGTGCCAGCAGCGCCGGGACTGCCATAAATGAGCAGTTCTTC.

The V gene is TRBV15, the J gene TRBJ2-3; 8 bases are shared with TRBD2. The germline gives CDR1 LNHNV, CDR2 YYDKDF (reference sequence). Trimming took 3 bases from V and 5 from J; bases not matched to a gene: 4. The CDR3 length is 14 residues. The CDR3: CATSSGGGGDTQYF. The CDR3 nucleotides are TGTGCCACCAGCAGCGGGGGGGGCGGAGATACGCAGTATTTT.

V usage is TRBV7-3 and J usage is TRBJ1-6, with D unresolved. The germline gives CDR1 SGHTA, CDR2 FQGTGA. The CDR3 runs 16 residues. The V end lost 2 bases, the J end lost 0 bases, and 8 bases lay between the germline ends. CDR3 amino acids: CASSLYPNSYNSPLHF. DNA of the CDR3: TGTGCCAGCAGCTTATACCCGAACTCCTATAATTCACCCCTCCACTTT.

The chain combines TRBV19 with TRBJ2-3; D is ambiguous. Germline lookup yields CDR1 LNHDA and CDR2 SQIVND (reference sequence). With 11 bases removed from V and 4 bases from J, the gap between germline ends came to 4 bases. The CDR3 is 9 residues long. This CDR3 reads CAGSDTQYF. CDR3 bases: TGTGCCGGTTCAGATACGCAGTATTTT. Full variable domain (rest looked up from reference TRBV19 and TRBJ2-3): DGGITQSPKYLFRKEGQNVTLSCEQNLNHDAMYWYRQDPGQGLRLIYYSQIVNDFQKGDIAEGYSVSREKKESFPLTVTSAQKNPTAFYLCAGSDTQYFGPGTRLTVL.

V usage is TRBV7-9 and J usage is TRBJ2-2, with D maybe TRBD1 (5 bases). The germline gives CDR1 SEHNR, CDR2 FQNEAQ (reference sequence). Trimming removed 1 base at V and 5 bases at J, with 17 bases between. The CDR3 runs to 17 residues. CDR3 amino acids: CASSLVFQGGRTGELFF. CDR3 coding DNA: TGTGCCAGCAGCTTAGTTTTCCAGGGCGGACGGACCGGGGAGCTGTTTTTT.

This chain uses TRBV4-2 with TRBJ2-3; TRBD2 matches at 10 bases. Per the germline V gene, CDR1 is LGHNA and CDR2 is YNFKEQ. CDR3 length: 17 residues. V gave up 0 bases and J gave up 3 bases; unmatched junction bases: 6. This CDR3 reads CASSQDSSGGQTDTQYF. The CDR3 nucleotides are TGTGCCAGCAGCCAAGATTCTAGCGGGGGTCAAACAGATACGCAGTATTTT.

V usage is TRBV9 and J usage is TRBJ1-2; 10 positions match TRBD1. The J segment lost 2 bases and the V segment lost 4 bases, leaving 11 bases of the junction unmatched. The germline V gene has CDR1 SGDLS and CDR2 YYNGEE. The CDR3 is 17 amino acids. The CDR3 DNA is TGTGCCAGCAGCACCCCTCCGGGACAGGGGACCAACTATGGCTACACCTTC. The encoded protein is CASSTPPGQGTNYGYTF.

The rearrangement joins TRBV11-2 to TRBJ2-1, with a weak D call TRBD1 (5 bases). The CDR3 totals 14 residues. Trimming pared 1 base from V and 4 bases from J, leaving 8 bases between. Germline V gene lookup returns CDR1 SGHAT and CDR2 FQNNGV. The CDR3 DNA is TGTGCCAGCAGCTTAGTTCCAGGGTACAATGAGCAGTTCTTC. The encoded protein is CASSLVPGYNEQFF.